These 8 T cell receptor beta chains were all obtained from the same sample, sequenced in a study of cytomegalovirus exposure and HLA in healthy donors. Sequenced by immunoSEQ multiplex PCR; TCRdb stores in-frame clones only, minus some. Of approximately 230,000 clones in the sample, roughly 90% were seen once. Sequencing used PBMCs. The receptors shown here come from a young man in good health and CMV-seropositive.

The chain uses TRBV5-1 and TRBJ2-7, with 11 bases fitting TRBD1. The CDR3 has 16 amino acids. The germline V gene has CDR1 SGHRS and CDR2 YFSETQ. The junction had 7 bases not matched to a gene; V was cut back by 1 base and J by 4 bases. CDR3 protein: CASSLWPGTGGYEQYF. The CDR3 DNA is TGCGCCAGCAGCTTGTGGCCCGGGACAGGGGGGTACGAGCAGTACTTC.

This chain links TRBV5-6 with TRBJ2-4, with TRBD1 as a possible D gene (6 bases). Germline V gives CDR1 SGHDT, CDR2 YYEEEE. The ends were cut back, 3 bases at V and 5 bases at J, with 9 bases in the middle. CDR3 length equals 13 residues. CDR3 nucleotide sequence: TGTGCCAGCAGCTACGGACAGCAAAACATTCAGTACTTC. Residues: CASSYGQQNIQYF.

The V call is TRBV10-3, the J call TRBJ2-7; D not resolved. V dropped 11 bases and J dropped 2 bases, with 16 bases sitting between them. This CDR3 has 13 amino acids. Germline CDR1 and CDR2: ENHRY and SYGVKD. The CDR3 DNA reads TGTGCCGCGTCTGGGTCCCGTACCTACGAGCAGTACTTC. Translated: CAASGSRTYEQYF.

This clone was seen more than once but under ten times. The V call is TRBV2, the J call TRBJ1-2; 12 nucleotides match TRBD1. Germline V CDR1 and CDR2: SNHLY, FYNNEI. There are 13 residues in the CDR3. Trimming at V came to 8 bases and at J to 5 bases, leaving 3 bases not matched to a gene. In nucleotides, the CDR3 is TGTGCCAGCGGGACAGGGGGCAATTATGGCTACACCTTC. Amino acid sequence: CASGTGGNYGYTF.

The chain recombines TRBV6-1 with TRBJ2-5, with D perhaps assigned TRBD1 or TRBD2 (5 bases each). V gave up 4 bases and J gave up 13 bases, with 10 bases separating them. In germline, CDR1 is MNHNS, CDR2 SASEGT. This CDR3 comprises 10 residues. The CDR3 nucleotides are TGTGCCAGCAGTGCGGGACGGATGTACTTC. Its translation is CASSAGRMYF.

V and J are TRBV29-1 and TRBJ1-1; D remains unclear. The V end was cut by 4 bases, the J end by 1 base, with 4 bases between. From germline, CDR1 is SQVTM and CDR2 ANQGSEA. The CDR3 length is 11 residues. The chain's CDR3 is CSVVRNTEAFF. Here the CDR3 DNA reads TGCAGCGTTGTGAGGAACACTGAAGCTTTCTTT.

This chain links TRBV27 with TRBJ1-1; D possibly corresponds to TRBD1 (5 bases). CDR1 is MNHEY and CDR2 is SMNVEV in the germline V gene (reference sequence). This CDR3 comprises 12 residues. Trimming pared 6 bases from V and 5 bases from J, leaving 10 bases between. CDR3 DNA sequence: TGTGCCAGCAGGGGGGGTCTGACTGAAGCTTTCTTT. Amino acid sequence: CASRGGLTEAFF.

The chain employs TRBV7-9 and TRBJ1-2, with 9 bases fitting TRBD1. Trimming cost V 5 bases and J 8 bases; bases outside gene matches: 9. CDR3 length equals 14 residues. Germline assignment: CDR1 SEHNR and CDR2 FQNEAQ (reference sequence). Here the CDR3 reads CASSTIRDREGYTF. CDR3 nucleotide sequence: TGTGCCAGCAGCACAATCCGGGACAGGGAAGGCTACACCTTC.